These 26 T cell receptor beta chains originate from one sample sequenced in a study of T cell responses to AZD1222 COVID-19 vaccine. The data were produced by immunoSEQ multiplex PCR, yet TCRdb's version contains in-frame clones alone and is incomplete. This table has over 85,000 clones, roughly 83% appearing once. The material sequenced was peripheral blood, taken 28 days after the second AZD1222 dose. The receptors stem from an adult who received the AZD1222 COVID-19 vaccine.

As DNA, the CDR3 is TGTGCCAGCACATTTTCCGGGACGGGCACCGGGGAGCTGTTTTTT. Protein: CASTFSGTGTGELFF. J is TRBJ2-2 and V is TRBV2, with D perhaps matching TRBD1 or TRBD2 (5 bases each). The CDR3 consists of 15 residues. Germline loops: CDR1 SNHLY, CDR2 FYNNEI. V was clipped by 7 bases and J by 4 bases, with 16 bases between them. Drawing the rest from reference TRBV2 and TRBJ2-2, the complete variable domain is EPEVTQTPSHQVTQMGQEVILRCVPISNHLYFYWYRQILGQKVEFLVSFYNNEISEKSEIFDDQFSVERPDGSNFTLKIRSTKLEDSAMYFCASTFSGTGTGELFFGEGSRLTVL.

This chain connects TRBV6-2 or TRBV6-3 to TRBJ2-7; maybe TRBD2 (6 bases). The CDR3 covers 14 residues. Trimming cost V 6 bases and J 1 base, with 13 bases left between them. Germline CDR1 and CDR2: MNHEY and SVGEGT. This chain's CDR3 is CASSRSGNSYEQYF. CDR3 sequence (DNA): TGTGCCAGCAGCCGTAGCGGAAATTCCTACGAGCAGTACTTC.

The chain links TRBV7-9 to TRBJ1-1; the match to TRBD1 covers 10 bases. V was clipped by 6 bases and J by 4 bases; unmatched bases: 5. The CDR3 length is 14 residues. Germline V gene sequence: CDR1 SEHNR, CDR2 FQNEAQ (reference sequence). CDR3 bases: TGTGCCAGCAGTAGGACAGGGGGGGTCACTGAAGCTTTCTTT. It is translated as CASSRTGGVTEAFF.

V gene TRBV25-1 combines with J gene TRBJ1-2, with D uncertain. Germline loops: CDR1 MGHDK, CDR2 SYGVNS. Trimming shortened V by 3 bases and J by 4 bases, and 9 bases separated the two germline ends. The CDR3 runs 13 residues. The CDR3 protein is CASSEGRGYGYTF. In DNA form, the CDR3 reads TGTGCCAGCAGTGAGGGCCGGGGCTATGGCTACACCTTC.

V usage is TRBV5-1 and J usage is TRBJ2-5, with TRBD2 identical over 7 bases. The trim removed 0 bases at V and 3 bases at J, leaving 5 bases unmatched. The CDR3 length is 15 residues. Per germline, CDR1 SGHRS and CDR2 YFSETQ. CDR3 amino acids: CASSLEAGFKETQYF. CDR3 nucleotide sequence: TGCGCCAGCAGCTTGGAAGCGGGGTTCAAAGAGACCCAGTACTTC.

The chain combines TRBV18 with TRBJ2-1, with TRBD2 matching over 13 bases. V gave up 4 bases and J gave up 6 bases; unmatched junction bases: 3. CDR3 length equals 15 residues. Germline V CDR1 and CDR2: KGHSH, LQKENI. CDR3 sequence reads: CASSQGLAGVNEQFF. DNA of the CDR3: TGTGCCAGCTCACAAGGACTAGCGGGAGTCAATGAGCAGTTCTTC.

CDR3 in DNA: TGTGCCAGCAGCTTAGATCAGAACACAGATACGCAGTATTTT. Protein sequence: CASSLDQNTDTQYF. The V gene is TRBV7-9, the J gene TRBJ2-3; D remains unclear. This CDR3 has 14 amino acids. CDR1 and CDR2 (germline): SEHNR, FQNEAQ (reference sequence). Trimming removed 1 base at V and 2 bases at J, with 7 bases between.

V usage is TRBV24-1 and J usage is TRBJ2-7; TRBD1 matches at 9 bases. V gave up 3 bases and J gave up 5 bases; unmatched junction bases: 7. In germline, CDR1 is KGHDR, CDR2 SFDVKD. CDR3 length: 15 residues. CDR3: CATSDPGTGLDEQYF. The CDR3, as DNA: TGTGCCACCAGTGATCCCGGGACAGGGCTGGACGAGCAGTACTTC.

The CDR3 nucleotides read TGTGCCAGCAGCCCCAAGGCTAGCGGGAGTCGGAATGAGCAGTTCTTC. Residues: CASSPKASGSRNEQFF. V is TRBV7-8 and J is TRBJ2-1, with 10 bases lining up with TRBD2. Per the germline V gene, CDR1 is SGHVS and CDR2 is FQNEAQ. The V segment lost 5 bases and the J segment 7 bases; nucleotides outside the gene matches: 11. CDR3 length equals 16 residues.

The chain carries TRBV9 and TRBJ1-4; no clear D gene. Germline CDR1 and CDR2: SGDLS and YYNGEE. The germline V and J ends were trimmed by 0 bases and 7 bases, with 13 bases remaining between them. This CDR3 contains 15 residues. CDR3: CASSVDLRKGEKLFF. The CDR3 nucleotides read TGTGCCAGCAGCGTAGACCTCAGAAAGGGTGAAAAACTGTTTTTT.

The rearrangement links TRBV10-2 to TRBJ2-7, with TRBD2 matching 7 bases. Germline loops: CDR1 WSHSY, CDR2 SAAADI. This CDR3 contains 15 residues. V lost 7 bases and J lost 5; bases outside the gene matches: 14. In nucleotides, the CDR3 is TGCGCCAGCACTATGCGCGGGAGACCCAATGACGAGCAGTACTTC. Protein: CASTMRGRPNDEQYF.

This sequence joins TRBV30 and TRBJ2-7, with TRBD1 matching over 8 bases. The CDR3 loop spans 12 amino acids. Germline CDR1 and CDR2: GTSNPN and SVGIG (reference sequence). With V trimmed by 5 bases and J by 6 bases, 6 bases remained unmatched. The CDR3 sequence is CAWELTGVEQYF. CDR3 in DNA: TGTGCCTGGGAGCTGACAGGGGTCGAGCAGTACTTC.

For the CDR3, the DNA is TGTGCCAGCAAGAGTAGCGGGAGTGGGCAAGAGACCCAGTACTTC. It codes for CASKSSGSGQETQYF. This chain joins TRBV28 and TRBJ2-5; 9 bases are a match to TRBD2. V shed 7 bases and J 2 bases; nucleotides not matched to a gene: 8. The germline CDR1 and CDR2 sequences are MDHEN and SYDVKM. The CDR3 has 15 amino acids. Complete variable domain (other parts from reference TRBV28 and TRBJ2-5): DVKVTQSSRYLVKRTGEKVFLECVQDMDHENMFWYRQDPGLGLRLIYFSYDVKMKEKGDIPEGYSVSREKKERFSLILESASTNQTSMYLCASKSSGSGQETQYFGPGTRLLVL.

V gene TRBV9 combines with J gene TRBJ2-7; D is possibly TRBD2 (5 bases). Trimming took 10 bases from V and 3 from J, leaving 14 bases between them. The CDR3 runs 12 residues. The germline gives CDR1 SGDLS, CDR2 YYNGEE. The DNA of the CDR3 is TGTGCCCTCCTCGGGGTGTGCTACGAGCAGTACTTC. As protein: CALLGVCYEQYF.

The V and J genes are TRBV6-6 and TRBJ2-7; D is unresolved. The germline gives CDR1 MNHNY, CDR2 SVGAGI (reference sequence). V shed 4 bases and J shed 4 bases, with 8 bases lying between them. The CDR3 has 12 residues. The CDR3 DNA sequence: TGTGCCAGCAGTTCGGACGAGTACGAGCAGTACTTC. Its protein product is CASSSDEYEQYF.

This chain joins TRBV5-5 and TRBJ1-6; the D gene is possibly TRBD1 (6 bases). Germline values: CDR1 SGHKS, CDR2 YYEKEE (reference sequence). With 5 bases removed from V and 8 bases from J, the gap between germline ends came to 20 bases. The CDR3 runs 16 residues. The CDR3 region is CASSRLQGGLHSPLHF. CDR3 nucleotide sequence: TGTGCCAGCAGTCGACTACAGGGAGGCCTCCATTCACCCCTCCACTTT.

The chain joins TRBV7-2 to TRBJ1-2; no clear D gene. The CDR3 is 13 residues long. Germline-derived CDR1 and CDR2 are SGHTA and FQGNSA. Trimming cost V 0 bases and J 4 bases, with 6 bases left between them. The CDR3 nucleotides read TGTGCCAGCAGCTTAGCTGGCTTCTATGGCTACACCTTC. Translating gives CASSLAGFYGYTF.

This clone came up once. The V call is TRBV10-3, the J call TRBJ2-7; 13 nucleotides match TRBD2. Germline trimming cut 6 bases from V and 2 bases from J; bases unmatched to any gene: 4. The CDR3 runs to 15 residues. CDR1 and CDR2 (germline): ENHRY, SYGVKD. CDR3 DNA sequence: TGTGCCATCAGCCCGACTAGCGGGGGGCCCTACGAGCAGTACTTC. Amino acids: CAISPTSGGPYEQYF.

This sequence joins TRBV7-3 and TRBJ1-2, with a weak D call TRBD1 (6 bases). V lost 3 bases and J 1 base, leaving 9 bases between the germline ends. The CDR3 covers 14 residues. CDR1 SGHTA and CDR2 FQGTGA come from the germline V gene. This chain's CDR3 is CASSLDSSNYGYTF. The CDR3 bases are TGTGCCAGCAGCTTGGACAGCAGTAACTATGGCTACACCTTC.

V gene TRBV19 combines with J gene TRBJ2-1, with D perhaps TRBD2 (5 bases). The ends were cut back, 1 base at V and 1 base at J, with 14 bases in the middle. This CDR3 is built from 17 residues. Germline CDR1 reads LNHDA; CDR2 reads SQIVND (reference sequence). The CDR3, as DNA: TGTGCCAGTAGTATAGTTTTCGGGCGGGTGTCCTACAATGAGCAGTTCTTC. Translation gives CASSIVFGRVSYNEQFF. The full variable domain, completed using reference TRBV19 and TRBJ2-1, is DGGITQSPKYLFRKEGQNVTLSCEQNLNHDAMYWYRQDPGQGLRLIYYSQIVNDFQKGDIAEGYSVSREKKESFPLTVTSAQKNPTAFYLCASSIVFGRVSYNEQFFGPGTRLTVL.

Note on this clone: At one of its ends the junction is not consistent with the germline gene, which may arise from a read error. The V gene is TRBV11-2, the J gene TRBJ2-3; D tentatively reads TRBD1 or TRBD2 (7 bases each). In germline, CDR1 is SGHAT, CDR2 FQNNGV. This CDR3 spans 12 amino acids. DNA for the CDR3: TGTGCCAGCAGCGGGGAGGGGGCTACGCTGTATTTT. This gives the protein CASSGEGATLYF.

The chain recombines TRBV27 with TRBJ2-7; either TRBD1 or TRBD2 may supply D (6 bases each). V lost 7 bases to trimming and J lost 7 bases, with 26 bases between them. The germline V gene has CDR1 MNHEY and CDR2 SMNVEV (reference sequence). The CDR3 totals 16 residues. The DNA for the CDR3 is TGTGCCAGCAATCTTTCCGGGGGCTCCCGATTAGGGGAGCAGTACTTC. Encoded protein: CASNLSGGSRLGEQYF.

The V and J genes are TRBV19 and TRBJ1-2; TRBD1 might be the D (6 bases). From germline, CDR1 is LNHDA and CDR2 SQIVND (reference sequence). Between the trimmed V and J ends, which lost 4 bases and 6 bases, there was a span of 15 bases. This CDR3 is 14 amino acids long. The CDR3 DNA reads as TGTGCCAGTAGTAACAGGGTCAAGGTTGATGGCTACACCTTC. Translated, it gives CASSNRVKVDGYTF.

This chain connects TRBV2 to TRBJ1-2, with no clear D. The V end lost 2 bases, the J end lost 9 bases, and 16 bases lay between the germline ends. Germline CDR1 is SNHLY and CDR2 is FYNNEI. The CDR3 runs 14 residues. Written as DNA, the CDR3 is TGTGCCAGCAGTGAAACTCCCTTTCAAATCAGCTACACCTTC. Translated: CASSETPFQISYTF. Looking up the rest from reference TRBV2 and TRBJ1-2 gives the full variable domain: EPEVTQTPSHQVTQMGQEVILRCVPISNHLYFYWYRQILGQKVEFLVSFYNNEISEKSEIFDDQFSVERPDGSNFTLKIRSTKLEDSAMYFCASSETPFQISYTFGSGTRLTVV.

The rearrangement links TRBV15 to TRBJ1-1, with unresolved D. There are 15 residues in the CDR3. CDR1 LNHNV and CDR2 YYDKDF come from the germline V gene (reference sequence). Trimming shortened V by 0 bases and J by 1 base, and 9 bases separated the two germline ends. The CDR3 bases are TGTGCCACCAGCAGAGATCACGGGTCGAACACTGAAGCTTTCTTT. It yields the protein CATSRDHGSNTEAFF.

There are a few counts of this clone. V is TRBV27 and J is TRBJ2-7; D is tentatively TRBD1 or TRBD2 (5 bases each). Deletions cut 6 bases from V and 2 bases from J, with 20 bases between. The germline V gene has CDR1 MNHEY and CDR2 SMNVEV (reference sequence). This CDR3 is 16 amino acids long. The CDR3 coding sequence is TGTGCCAGCAGCTCCTCCGAAGGGGACGGGACCTACGAGCAGTACTTC. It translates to CASSSSEGDGTYEQYF.